This record covers a single TCR beta chain. Its cognate antigen is unknown. The data were taken from a study of CD8 T cells in ankylosing spondylitis. TCRdb reprocessed the 5' RACE reads via MiXCR and lists one record per CDR3 protein. This sample has fewer than 350,000 distinct CDR3 sequences; roughly 12% occur once, and the top ten carry 9.1%. Regarding the study as a whole: The authors reported significant enrichment of disease-linked clones in matched ankylosing spondylitis synovial fluid.

Sequencing was carried out using blood, either unsorted or a sorted T cell fraction (not recorded which). This TCR was sampled from a female donor with ankylosing spondylitis or in good health (not recorded which).

This chain's CDR3 is CASSFKIGTANEQFF. The CDR3 DNA reads as TGTGCCAGCAGCTTTAAAATCGGGACAGCCAATGAGCAGTTCTTC. V usage is TRBV5-6 and J usage is TRBJ2-1; 7 bases line up with TRBD1. From germline, CDR1 is SGHDT and CDR2 YYEEEE. This CDR3 contains 15 residues. Trimming cost V 2 bases and J 6 bases; bases outside gene matches: 8.